Described below is a single T cell receptor (beta chain) sequence and its context. One junction end does not reproduce the germline sequence, and a read error may be involved. There are 14 residues in the CDR3. Germline V lookup: CDR1 SSHAT, CDR2 FNYEAQ (reference sequence). This record comes from a study of memory CD8 T cells in hepatitis C reinfection. For the study at large: Chronic HCV followed reinfection in a couple of donors who cleared primary infection. Peak reinfection samples were taken 3 to 8 weeks after detection. A positive HCV RNA test after two negatives ≥60 days apart defined reinfection.

Measured with immunoSEQ multiplex PCR; TCRdb has only the in-frame clones, and not every one. There are around 47,000 clones in the sample; over 75% occur only once, and 1% to 1.5% lies in the top ten. Time point noted: peak reinfection, 3 to 8 weeks after reinfection detection. TCR sequencing was done directly ex vivo on sorted cells, without expansion in vitro. The Montreal HEPCO cohort supplied donors who inject drugs. The clonotype originates from a man aged 18 to 30 with hepatitis C virus infection. Sequencing was done on a sample of naive CD8+ T cells sorted from blood. This chain joins TRBV7-7 and TRBJ2-5, with a possible D match to TRBD2 (7 bases). This CDR3 reads CASSLRGGGETQYF. The CDR3 coding sequence is TGTGCTAGCAGCTTAAGGGGGGGCGGAGAGACCCAGTACTTC.